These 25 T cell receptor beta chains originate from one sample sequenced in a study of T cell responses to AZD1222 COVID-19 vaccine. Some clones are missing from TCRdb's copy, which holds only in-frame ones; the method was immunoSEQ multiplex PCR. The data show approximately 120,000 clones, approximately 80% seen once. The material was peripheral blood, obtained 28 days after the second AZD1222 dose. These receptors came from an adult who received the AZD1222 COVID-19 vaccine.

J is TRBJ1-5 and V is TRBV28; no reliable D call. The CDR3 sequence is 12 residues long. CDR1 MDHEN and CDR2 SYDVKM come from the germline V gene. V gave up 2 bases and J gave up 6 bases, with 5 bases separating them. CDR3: CASSLASQPQHF. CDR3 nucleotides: TGTGCCAGCAGTTTAGCGTCTCAGCCCCAGCATTTT.

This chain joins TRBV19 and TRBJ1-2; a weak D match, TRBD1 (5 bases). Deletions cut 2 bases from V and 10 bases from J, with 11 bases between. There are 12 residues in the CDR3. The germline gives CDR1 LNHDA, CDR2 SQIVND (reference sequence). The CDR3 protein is CASSIIQGVYTF. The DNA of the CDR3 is TGTGCCAGTAGTATAATTCAGGGTGTCTACACCTTC.

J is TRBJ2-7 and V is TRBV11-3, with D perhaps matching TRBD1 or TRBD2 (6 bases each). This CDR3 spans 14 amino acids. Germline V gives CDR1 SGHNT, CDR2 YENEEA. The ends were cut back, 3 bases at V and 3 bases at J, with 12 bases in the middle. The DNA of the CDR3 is TGTGCCAGCAGCTTCGGGGGCCCGGGCTACGAGCAGTACTTC. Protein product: CASSFGGPGYEQYF.

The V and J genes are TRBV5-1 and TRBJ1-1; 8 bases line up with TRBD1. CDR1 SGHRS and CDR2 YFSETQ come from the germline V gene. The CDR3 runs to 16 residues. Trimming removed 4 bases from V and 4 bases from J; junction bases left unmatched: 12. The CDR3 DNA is TGCGCCAGCAGCGGGACAGGACACATCCTGGGCACTGAAGCTTTCTTT. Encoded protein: CASSGTGHILGTEAFF.

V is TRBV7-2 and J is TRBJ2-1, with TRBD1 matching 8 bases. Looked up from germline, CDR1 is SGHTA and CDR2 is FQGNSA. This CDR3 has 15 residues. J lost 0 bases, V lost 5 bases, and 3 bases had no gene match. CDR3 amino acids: CASSLTGGSYNEQFF. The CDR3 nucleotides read TGTGCCAGCAGCCTTACAGGGGGCTCCTACAATGAGCAGTTCTTC. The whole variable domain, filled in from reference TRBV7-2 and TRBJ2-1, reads GAGVSQSPSNKVTEKGKDVELRCDPISGHTALYWYRQSLGQGLEFLIYFQGNSAPDKSGLPSDRFSAERTGGSVSTLTIQRTQQEDSAVYLCASSLTGGSYNEQFFGPGTRLTVL.

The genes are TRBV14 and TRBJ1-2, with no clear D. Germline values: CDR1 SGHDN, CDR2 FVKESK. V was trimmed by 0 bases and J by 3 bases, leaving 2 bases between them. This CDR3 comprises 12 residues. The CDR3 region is CASSQDHYGYTF. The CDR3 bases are TGTGCCAGCAGCCAAGATCACTATGGCTACACCTTC.

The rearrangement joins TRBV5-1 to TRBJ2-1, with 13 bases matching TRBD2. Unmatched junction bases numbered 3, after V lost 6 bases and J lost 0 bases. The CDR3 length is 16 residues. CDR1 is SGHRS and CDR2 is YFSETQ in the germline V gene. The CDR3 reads CASTGLAGYSYNEQFF. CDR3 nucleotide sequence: TGCGCCAGCACGGGACTAGCGGGGTACTCCTACAATGAGCAGTTCTTC.

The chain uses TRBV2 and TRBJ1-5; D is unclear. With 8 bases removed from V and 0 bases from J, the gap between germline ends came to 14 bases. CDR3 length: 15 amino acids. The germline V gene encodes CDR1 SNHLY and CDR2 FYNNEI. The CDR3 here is CASCLTTDSNQPQHF. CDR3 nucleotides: TGTGCCAGCTGCCTAACGACGGATAGCAATCAGCCCCAGCATTTT.

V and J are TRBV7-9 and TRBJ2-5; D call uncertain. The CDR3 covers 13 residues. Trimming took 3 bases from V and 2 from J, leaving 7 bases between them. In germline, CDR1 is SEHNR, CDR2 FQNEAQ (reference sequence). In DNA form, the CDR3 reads TGTGCCAGCAGCTTGTCCAGACAAGAGACCCAGTACTTC. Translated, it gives CASSLSRQETQYF.

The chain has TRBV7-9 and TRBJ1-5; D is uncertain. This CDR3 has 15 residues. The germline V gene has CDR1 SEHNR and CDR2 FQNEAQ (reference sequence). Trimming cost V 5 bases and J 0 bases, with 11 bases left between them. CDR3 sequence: CASSAGEYSNQPQHF. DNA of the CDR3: TGTGCCAGCAGCGCCGGGGAATATAGCAATCAGCCCCAGCATTTT.

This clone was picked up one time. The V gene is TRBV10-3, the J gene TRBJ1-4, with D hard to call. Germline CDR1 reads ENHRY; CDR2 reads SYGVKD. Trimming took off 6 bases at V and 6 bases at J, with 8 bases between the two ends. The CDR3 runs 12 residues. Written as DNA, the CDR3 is TGTGCCATCAGGGACGGGGATGAAAAACTGTTTTTT. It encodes CAIRDGDEKLFF.

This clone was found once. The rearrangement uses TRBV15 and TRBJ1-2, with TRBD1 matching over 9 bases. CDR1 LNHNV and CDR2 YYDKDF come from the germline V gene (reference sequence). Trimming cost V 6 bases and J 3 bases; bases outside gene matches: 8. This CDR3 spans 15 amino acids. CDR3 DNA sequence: TGTGCCACCAGTGCAACAGGGGGCGCTGACTATGGCTACACCTTC. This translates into CATSATGGADYGYTF. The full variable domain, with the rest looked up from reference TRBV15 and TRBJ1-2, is DAMVIQNPRYQVTQFGKPVTLSCSQTLNHNVMYWYQQKSSQAPKLLFHYYDKDFNNEADTPDNFQSRRPNTSFCFLDIRSPGLGDTAMYLCATSATGGADYGYTFGSGTRLTVV.

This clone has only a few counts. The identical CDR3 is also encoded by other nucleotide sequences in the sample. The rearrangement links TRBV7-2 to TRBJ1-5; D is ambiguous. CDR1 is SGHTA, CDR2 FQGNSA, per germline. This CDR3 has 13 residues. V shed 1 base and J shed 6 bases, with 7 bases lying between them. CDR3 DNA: TGTGCCAGCAGCTTAGTGTCGGGTCAGCCCCAGCATTTT. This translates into CASSLVSGQPQHF.

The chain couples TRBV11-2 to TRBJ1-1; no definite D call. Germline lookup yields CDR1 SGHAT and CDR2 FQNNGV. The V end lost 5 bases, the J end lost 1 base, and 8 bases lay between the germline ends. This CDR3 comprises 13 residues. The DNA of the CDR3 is TGTGCCAGCAGCATTGGAAGGAACACTGAAGCTTTCTTT. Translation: CASSIGRNTEAFF.

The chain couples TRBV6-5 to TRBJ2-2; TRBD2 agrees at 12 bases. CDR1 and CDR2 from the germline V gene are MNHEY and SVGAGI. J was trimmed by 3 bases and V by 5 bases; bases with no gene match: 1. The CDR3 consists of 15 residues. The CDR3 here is CASSRLAGDTGELFF. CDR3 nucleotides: TGTGCCAGCAGTCGACTAGCGGGGGACACCGGGGAGCTGTTTTTT.

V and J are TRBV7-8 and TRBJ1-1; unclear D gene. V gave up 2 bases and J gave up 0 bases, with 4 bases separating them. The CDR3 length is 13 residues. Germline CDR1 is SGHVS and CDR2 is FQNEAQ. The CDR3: CASSLMLNTEAFF. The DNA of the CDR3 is TGTGCCAGCAGCTTAATGCTGAACACTGAAGCTTTCTTT.

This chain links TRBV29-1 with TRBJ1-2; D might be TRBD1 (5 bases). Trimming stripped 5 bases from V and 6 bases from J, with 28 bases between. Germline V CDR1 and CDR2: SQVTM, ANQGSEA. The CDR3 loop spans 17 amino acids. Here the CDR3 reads CSVLTRRVGQSGDGYTF. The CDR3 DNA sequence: TGCAGCGTTCTGACCCGTAGGGTAGGCCAGTCGGGGGATGGCTACACCTTC.

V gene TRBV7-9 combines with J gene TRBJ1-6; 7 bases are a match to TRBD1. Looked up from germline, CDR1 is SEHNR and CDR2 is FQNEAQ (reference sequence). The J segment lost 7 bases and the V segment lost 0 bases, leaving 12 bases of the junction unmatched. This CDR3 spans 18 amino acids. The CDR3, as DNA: TGTGCCAGCAGCTTAGCTAGCTTATTGACAGGGAGGAATTCACCCCTCCACTTT. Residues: CASSLASLLTGRNSPLHF.

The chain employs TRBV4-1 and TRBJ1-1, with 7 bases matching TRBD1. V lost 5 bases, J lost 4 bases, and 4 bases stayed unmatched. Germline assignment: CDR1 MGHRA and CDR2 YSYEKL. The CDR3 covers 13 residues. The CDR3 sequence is CASSSYRGTEAFF. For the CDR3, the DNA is TGCGCCAGCAGCAGCTACAGGGGCACTGAAGCTTTCTTT.

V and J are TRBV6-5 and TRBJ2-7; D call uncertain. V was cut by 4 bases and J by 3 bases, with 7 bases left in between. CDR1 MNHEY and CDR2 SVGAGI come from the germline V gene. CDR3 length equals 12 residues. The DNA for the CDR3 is TGTGCCAGCAGTTCCATCCTCTACGAGCAGTACTTC. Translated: CASSSILYEQYF.

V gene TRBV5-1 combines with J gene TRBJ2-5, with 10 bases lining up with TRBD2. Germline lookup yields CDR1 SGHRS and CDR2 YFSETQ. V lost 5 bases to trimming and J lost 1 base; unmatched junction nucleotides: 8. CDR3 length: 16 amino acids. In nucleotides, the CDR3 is TGCGCCAGCAGTAAATTAGCGGGGGGTCCCCAAGAGACCCAGTACTTC. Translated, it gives CASSKLAGGPQETQYF.

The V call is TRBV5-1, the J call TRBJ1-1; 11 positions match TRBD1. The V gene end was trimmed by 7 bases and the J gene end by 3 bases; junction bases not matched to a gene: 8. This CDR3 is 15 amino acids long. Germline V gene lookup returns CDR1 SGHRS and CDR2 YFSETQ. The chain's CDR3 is CASGIMGQGDTEAFF. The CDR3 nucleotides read TGCGCCAGCGGGATCATGGGACAGGGGGACACTGAAGCTTTCTTT.

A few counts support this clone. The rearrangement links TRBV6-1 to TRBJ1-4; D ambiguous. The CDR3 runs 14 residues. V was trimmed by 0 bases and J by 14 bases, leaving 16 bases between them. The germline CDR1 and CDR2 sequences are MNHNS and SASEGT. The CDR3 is CASSEALLKHLLFF. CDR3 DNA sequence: TGTGCCAGCAGTGAAGCTCTGCTTAAACATCTGCTGTTTTTT.

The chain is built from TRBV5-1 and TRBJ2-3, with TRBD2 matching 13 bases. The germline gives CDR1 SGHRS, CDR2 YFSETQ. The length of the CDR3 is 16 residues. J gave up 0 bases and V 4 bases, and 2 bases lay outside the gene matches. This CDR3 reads CASSMGLAGSTDTQYF. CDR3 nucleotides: TGCGCCAGCAGCATGGGACTAGCGGGGAGCACAGATACGCAGTATTTT.

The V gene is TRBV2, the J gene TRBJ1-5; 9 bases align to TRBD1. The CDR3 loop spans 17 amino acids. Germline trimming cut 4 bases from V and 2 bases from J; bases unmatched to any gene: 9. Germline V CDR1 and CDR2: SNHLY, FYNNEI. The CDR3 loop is CASSGGTGTVRNQPQHF. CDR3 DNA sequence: TGTGCCAGCAGTGGCGGGACAGGGACGGTACGCAATCAGCCCCAGCATTTT.